This TCR beta chain stems from a study of T cell repertoires in cytomegalovirus infection. Study-wide context: Shared public TCR beta signatures pointed to both CMV infection and a matching HLA type. Overall study results and limits: Dominating the ex vivo response were HLA-C-restricted CMV-specific TCR beta clonotypes.

TCRdb re-derived calls from the reads in MiXCR, one entry per CDR3 protein. The sample holds about 740,000 distinct CDR3 sequences; less than 40% are singletons and the top ten take around 3%. The length of the CDR3 is 13 residues. Germline assignment: CDR1 SGHDT and CDR2 YYEEEE. The J segment lost 5 bases and the V segment lost 4 bases, leaving 6 bases of the junction unmatched. As to this clonotype: Its specificity is not known. A read error is possible here, since a much larger clone lies one base away.

Material for sequencing was PBMCs. The sequence was obtained from a human donor in good health (CMV status not recorded). Some clones in this sample may be carry-over from other donors' samples. This chain connects TRBV5-6 to TRBJ2-7; 7 bases match TRBD1. CDR3 nucleotides: TGTGCCAGCAGCCCGACAGGGTCCGACGAGCAGTACTTC. Its translation: CASSPTGSDEQYF.